This T cell receptor beta chain is drawn from a study of sequential checkpoint blockade in melanoma. Treatment given: randomized to nivolumab then ipilimumab (arm A) or the reverse (arm B). None of the patients previously received DNA-damaging chemotherapy. This CDR3 contains 14 residues. CDR1 is PRHDT, CDR2 FYEKMQ, per germline (reference sequence). V was trimmed by 0 bases and J by 5 bases, leaving 8 bases between them. Clones were sequenced by immunoSEQ multiplex PCR, and TCRdb holds only the in-frame ones, with some missing. Of about 40,000 clones detected, roughly 89% appear once; the ten largest clones hold approximately 12%.

The chain has TRBV13 and TRBJ1-5; D gene unclear. This sequence was found in a human donor with melanoma. The material was CD8+ T cells sorted from blood (inferred from file names), obtained from a patient given nivolumab and ipilimumab in sequence. CDR3: CASSLGPQDQPQHF. CDR3 nucleotide sequence: TGTGCCAGCAGCTTAGGGCCTCAGGATCAGCCCCAGCATTTT.